This T cell receptor beta chain was recorded in a study of T cell repertoires in cytomegalovirus infection. This clonotype has a handful of counts. Its antigen is unknown. Germline trimming cut 11 bases from V and 5 bases from J; bases unmatched to any gene: 9. Germline values: CDR1 MNHNS, CDR2 SASEGT. This CDR3 has 15 amino acids. TCRdb itself ran the reads through MiXCR, one entry per CDR3 protein. The sample contains approximately 730,000 distinct CDR3 sequences, roughly 28% of which appear only once. This clonotype was obtained from a human donor in good health (CMV status not recorded). Some clones in this sample may be carry-over from other donors' samples. The sample consisted of cultured CD8+ T cells from PBMCs, taken from culture after CMV antigen stimulation. The chain links TRBV6-1 to TRBJ1-4; 12 bases align to TRBD1. The CDR3 coding sequence is TGTGCCGTGGGACAGGGGGCCTTATCGAATGAAAAACTGTTTTTT. It translates to CAVGQGALSNEKLFF.